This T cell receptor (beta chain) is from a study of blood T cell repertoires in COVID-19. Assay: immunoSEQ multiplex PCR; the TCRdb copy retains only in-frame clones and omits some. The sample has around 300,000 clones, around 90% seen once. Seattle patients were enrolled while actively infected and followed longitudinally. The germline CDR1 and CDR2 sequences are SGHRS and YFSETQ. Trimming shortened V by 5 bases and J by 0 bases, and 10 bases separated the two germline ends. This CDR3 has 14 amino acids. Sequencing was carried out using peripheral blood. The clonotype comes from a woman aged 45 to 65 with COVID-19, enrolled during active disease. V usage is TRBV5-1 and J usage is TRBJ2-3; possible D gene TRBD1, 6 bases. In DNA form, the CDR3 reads TGCGCCAGCAGTGCAGGGGATAGCACAGATACGCAGTATTTT. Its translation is CASSAGDSTDTQYF.